The clone carrying this T cell receptor beta chain has more than one count but fewer than ten. Its antigen remains unidentified. This CDR3 contains 15 residues. V was shortened by 2 bases and J by 3 bases, with 10 bases between the two germline ends. Germline assignment: CDR1 SEHNR and CDR2 FQNEAQ (reference sequence). Researchers prepared the TCRbeta library using unique molecular identifiers, the study reports. TCRdb redid the calling of the PCR reads with MiXCR, one entry per CDR3 protein. The sample consists of 700,000 to 950,000 distinct CDR3 sequences, 16% of them appearing once. This entry comes from a study of T-cell reconstitution after alpha-beta-depleted transplantation in children. Points from the study as a whole: Several hundred expanded graft clones reportedly were the source of alpha-beta T cells about two months after transplant. Certain patients had high TCRbeta diversity at day 60, and it came from recipient T cells and thymic progenitors that survived. Diversity and T-cell counts at one year after transplant derived mostly from new T cells.

The starting material was PBMCs, mostly from graft donor cells, obtained 360 days after TCRalphabeta/CD19-depleted stem cell transplant. The source of this sequence is a male patient aged 10 to 17 who had a stem cell transplant for acute lymphoblastic leukemia, so the T cells may come from the graft donor. The chain carries TRBV7-9 and TRBJ2-2; D gene unclear. CDR3 in DNA: TGTGCCAGCAGCTTAAAAAGGGCGGACACCGGGGAGCTGTTTTTT. This codes for CASSLKRADTGELFF.